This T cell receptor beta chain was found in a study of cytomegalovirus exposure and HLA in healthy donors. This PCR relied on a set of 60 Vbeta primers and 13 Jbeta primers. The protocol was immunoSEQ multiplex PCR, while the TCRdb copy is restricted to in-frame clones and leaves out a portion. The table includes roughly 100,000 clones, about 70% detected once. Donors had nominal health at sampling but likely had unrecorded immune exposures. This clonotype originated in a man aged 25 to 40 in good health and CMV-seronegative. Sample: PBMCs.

The DNA for the CDR3 is TGTGCCACCTATTCCTCGACTAGTCGTGACACCGGGGAGCTGTTTTTT. Protein product: CATYSSTSRDTGELFF. The chain is built from TRBV7-9 and TRBJ2-2, with D possibly matching TRBD2 (6 bases). The germline V gene has CDR1 SEHNR and CDR2 FQNEAQ (reference sequence). V lost 10 bases to trimming and J lost 3 bases, with 21 bases between them. CDR3 length: 16 residues.